Listed here is a single T cell receptor (beta chain). The entry originates in a study of shared clonotypes between healthy human individuals. Several immunoSEQ plates held equal portions of the genomic DNA taken from each subset. Profiled with immunoSEQ multiplex PCR; TCRdb holds only in-frame clones, not every one. This table has fewer than 1.8 million clones, 97% to 99% appearing once. Per germline, CDR1 LNHDA and CDR2 SQIVND (reference sequence). The length of the CDR3 is 14 residues. V lost 6 bases and J lost 5, with 14 bases in between. The sample was naive CD4+ T cells sorted from blood. The sample's subset: CD45RA+ positively selected. The rearrangement links TRBV19 to TRBJ1-5; a possible D gene is TRBD1 (6 bases). This clonotype was sampled from a young man in good health. The DNA for the CDR3 is TGTGCCAGTAGAAACAGGACAGCGGATCAGCCCCAGCATTTT. As protein: CASRNRTADQPQHF. Based on the CDR3 plus reference TRBV19 and TRBJ1-5, the full variable domain is DGGITQSPKYLFRKEGQNVTLSCEQNLNHDAMYWYRQDPGQGLRLIYYSQIVNDFQKGDIAEGYSVSREKKESFPLTVTSAQKNPTAFYLCASRNRTADQPQHFGDGTRLSIL.